A single sample gave rise to the 25 T cell receptor beta chains below, sequenced in a study of cytomegalovirus exposure and HLA in healthy donors. PCR amplification relied on 60 Vbeta primers (plus 13 Jbeta primers). Profiling relied on immunoSEQ multiplex PCR, and the TCRdb table lists in-frame clones only, not all of them. The table includes some 160,000 clones, 73% detected once. Sequencing was performed on PBMCs. The receptors derive from a woman aged 18-29 years in good health and CMV-seropositive.

Notes on this clone: One end of the junction varies from germline; a read error may be responsible. The gene calls are TRBV6-5 and TRBJ2-7; weak D call: TRBD1 (5 bases). The CDR3 loop spans 14 amino acids. Germline V gene data show CDR1 as MNHEY and CDR2 as SVGAGI. In DNA, the CDR3 is TGTGCCAGCGGTTACCGGGCGACAGAATACGAGCAGTACTTC. This sequence encodes CASGYRATEYEQYF.

Turning to this clone: The junction differs from germline at one of its ends, possibly a read error. V gene TRBV7-7 combines with J gene TRBJ2-7, with D perhaps matching TRBD1 (6 bases). This CDR3 comprises 13 residues. In germline, CDR1 is SSHAT, CDR2 FNYEAQ (reference sequence). CDR3 loop: CASSLVRGDEQYF. The CDR3 region has the DNA TGTGCTAGCAGCTTAGTCAGGGGCGACGAGCAGTACTTC.

The chain is built from TRBV5-6 and TRBJ2-7; a weak D match, TRBD1 (5 bases). V was pared by 3 bases and J by 5 bases, with 12 bases between. The CDR3 has 13 residues. Germline V lookup: CDR1 SGHDT, CDR2 YYEEEE. CDR3 DNA sequence: TGTGCCAGCAGCTCCCCGCAGGGAAACGAGCAGTACTTC. Protein sequence: CASSSPQGNEQYF.

The V call is TRBV6-5, the J call TRBJ1-1, with TRBD1 as a possible D gene (6 bases). Germline lookup yields CDR1 MNHEY and CDR2 SVGAGI. V lost 5 bases and J lost 4, with 8 bases in between. CDR3 length equals 12 residues. CDR3 residues: CASSDRRTEAFF. The DNA for the CDR3 is TGTGCCAGCAGTGACAGGCGCACTGAAGCTTTCTTT.

The gene calls are TRBV4-1 and TRBJ2-7; D is perhaps TRBD1 (7 bases). This CDR3 comprises 15 residues. V was clipped by 4 bases and J by 5 bases, with 18 bases between them. From germline, CDR1 is MGHRA and CDR2 YSYEKL. The CDR3 coding sequence is TGCGCCAGCAGCCCGGTTCAGGGGGGAAGGAACGAGCAGTACTTC. This encodes CASSPVQGGRNEQYF.

The gene calls are TRBV6-5 and TRBJ1-5; unclear D gene. CDR1 is MNHEY, CDR2 SVGAGI, per germline. Trimming pared 8 bases from V and 6 bases from J, leaving 20 bases between. The CDR3 covers 15 residues. In nucleotides, the CDR3 is TGTGCCAGCCGATCCGATGGAGTCGGCGTTCAGCCCCAGCATTTT. Residues: CASRSDGVGVQPQHF.

V gene TRBV2 combines with J gene TRBJ2-2; tentatively, D is TRBD1 (6 bases). The length of the CDR3 is 15 residues. Germline loops: CDR1 SNHLY, CDR2 FYNNEI. Trimming took off 8 bases at V and 3 bases at J, with 16 bases between the two ends. The CDR3 region is CASEEAGAHTGELFF. The CDR3, as DNA: TGTGCCAGCGAGGAGGCAGGGGCGCACACCGGGGAGCTGTTTTTT.

J is TRBJ1-1 and V is TRBV7-9, with a possible D match to TRBD1 (6 bases). This CDR3 region has 14 residues. Germline CDR1 SEHNR, CDR2 FQNEAQ (reference sequence). Trimming cost V 5 bases and J 4 bases, with 14 bases left between them. The DNA for the CDR3 is TGTGCCAGCAGCCTCAGGGGTAGTGGCACTGAAGCTTTCTTT. The encoded protein is CASSLRGSGTEAFF.

The chain combines TRBV19 with TRBJ1-5; 7 bases map to TRBD1. CDR3 length: 16 amino acids. The ends lost 10 bases at V and 2 bases at J; junction bases unmatched: 14. Germline CDR1 LNHDA, CDR2 SQIVND (reference sequence). The CDR3 protein is CATSWGQPLGNQPQHF. The CDR3 nucleotides are TGTGCCACCTCCTGGGGACAGCCTTTGGGCAATCAGCCCCAGCATTTT.

DNA of the CDR3: TGTGCCAGCAGTCGCGGACAGAACACTGAAGCTTTCTTT. Translating gives CASSRGQNTEAFF. The chain is built from TRBV6-5 and TRBJ1-1; possibly TRBD1 for D (5 bases). Germline lookup yields CDR1 MNHEY and CDR2 SVGAGI. Trimming pared 5 bases from V and 1 base from J, leaving 8 bases between. There are 13 residues in the CDR3.

This chain uses TRBV5-4 with TRBJ1-2; 9 bases map to TRBD1. Germline CDR1 SGHNT, CDR2 YYREEE (reference sequence). The CDR3 length is 13 residues. J was trimmed by 0 bases and V by 7 bases; bases with no gene match: 1. The CDR3 is CASRQGANYGYTF. DNA of the CDR3: TGTGCCAGCCGACAGGGGGCTAACTATGGCTACACCTTC.

The rearrangement uses TRBV2 and TRBJ1-4, with a possible D match to TRBD1 (5 bases). V lost 6 bases to trimming and J lost 3 bases, with 11 bases between them. Germline loops: CDR1 SNHLY, CDR2 FYNNEI. The CDR3 consists of 14 residues. CDR3 DNA sequence: TGTGCCAGCAGATACCAAGGGGCTAATGAAAAACTGTTTTTT. Its protein is CASRYQGANEKLFF.

The count of this clone is one. At one boundary the junction diverges from the germline segment, which might be a read error. The chain has TRBV7-9 and TRBJ2-5; 8 positions match TRBD2. The V gene's germline CDR1 is SEHNR and CDR2 FQNEAQ (reference sequence). This CDR3 contains 15 residues. The CDR3 region has the DNA TGTTCCAGCAGCTTATTGTCTAGCGGGCAAGAGACCCAGTACTTC. As protein: CSSSLLSSGQETQYF.

The gene calls are TRBV5-6 and TRBJ1-3; D unresolved. V lost 3 bases, J lost 2 bases, and 9 bases lay in between. The CDR3 covers 14 residues. CDR1 is SGHDT and CDR2 is YYEEEE in the germline V gene. CDR3 nucleotide sequence: TGTGCCAGCAGCTGGAGAGGGCCTGGAAACACCATATATTTT. This encodes CASSWRGPGNTIYF.

The V call is TRBV5-1, the J call TRBJ2-5; TRBD2 matches at 11 bases. The CDR3 contains 15 residues. The V segment lost 4 bases and the J segment 5 bases; nucleotides outside the gene matches: 7. Germline loops: CDR1 SGHRS, CDR2 YFSETQ. In nucleotides, the CDR3 is TGCGCCAGCAGCCTTAGCGGGGGGGCAGGCGAGACCCAGTACTTC. Protein sequence: CASSLSGGAGETQYF.

This clone was observed a single time. The chain carries TRBV29-1 and TRBJ2-7; 8 bases fit TRBD1. V shed 3 bases, J shed 5 bases, and the junction held 12 bases outside the gene matches. Germline values: CDR1 SQVTM, CDR2 ANQGSEA. The CDR3 loop spans 15 amino acids. The CDR3 DNA follows: TGCAGCGTTGATTCCGCCCAGGCAGGGGGCGACGAGCAGTACTTC. Its translation: CSVDSAQAGGDEQYF.

The gene calls are TRBV15 and TRBJ1-5; possible D gene TRBD1, 6 bases. The germline V gene has CDR1 LNHNV and CDR2 YYDKDF (reference sequence). The CDR3 runs 14 residues. Trimming removed 9 bases at V and 1 base at J, with 13 bases between. CDR3 bases: TGTGCCACTACGGGGGGGGCCAGCAATCAGCCCCAGCATTTT. Amino acid sequence: CATTGGASNQPQHF.

The chain employs TRBV6-5 and TRBJ1-5; D perhaps matches TRBD1 (6 bases). In germline, CDR1 is MNHEY, CDR2 SVGAGI. V was clipped by 6 bases and J by 4 bases, with 10 bases between them. The CDR3 totals 13 residues. The CDR3 DNA is TGTGCCAGCAGCCTAACAGGGAATCAGCCCCAGCATTTT. It codes for CASSLTGNQPQHF.

The rearrangement links TRBV18 to TRBJ2-1; 8 bases agree with TRBD2. Trimming at V came to 2 bases and at J to 7 bases, leaving 4 bases not matched to a gene. Germline-derived CDR1 and CDR2 are KGHSH and LQKENI. The CDR3 runs 14 residues. The DNA of the CDR3 is TGTGCCAGCTCACCAGCTGCGGGGGGAAATGAGCAGTTCTTC. The encoded protein is CASSPAAGGNEQFF.

The V and J genes are TRBV7-2 and TRBJ1-1; D is ambiguous. The CDR3 contains 14 residues. Trimming removed 3 bases at V and 3 bases at J, with 11 bases between. CDR1 and CDR2 from the germline V gene are SGHTA and FQGNSA. The CDR3 is CASSFLRRDTEAFF. The CDR3 bases are TGTGCCAGCAGCTTCCTTAGAAGAGACACTGAAGCTTTCTTT.

The rearrangement joins TRBV7-9 to TRBJ2-3; D may be TRBD1 (6 bases). This CDR3 spans 17 amino acids. Germline-derived CDR1 and CDR2 are SEHNR and FQNEAQ (reference sequence). The V end was cut by 1 base, the J end by 5 bases, with 19 bases between. CDR3 nucleotides: TGTGCCAGCAGCTTAGTTCTGGGCTCAGGGGCAGAAGATACGCAGTATTTT. Its protein is CASSLVLGSGAEDTQYF.

The chain joins TRBV9 to TRBJ1-1; D possibly corresponds to TRBD1 (6 bases). The CDR3 loop spans 15 amino acids. Trimming took 0 bases from V and 2 from J, leaving 11 bases between them. Germline V gene sequence: CDR1 SGDLS, CDR2 YYNGEE. The CDR3 here is CASSVEGGVNTEAFF. The CDR3 nucleotides are TGTGCCAGCAGCGTAGAGGGGGGGGTAAACACTGAAGCTTTCTTT. Drawing the rest from reference TRBV9 and TRBJ1-1, the complete variable domain is DSGVTQTPKHLITATGQRVTLRCSPRSGDLSVYWYQQSLDQGLQFLIQYYNGEERAKGNILERFSAQQFPDLHSELNLSSLELGDSALYFCASSVEGGVNTEAFFGQGTRLTVV.

This chain uses TRBV4-1 with TRBJ2-3; no clear D gene. CDR3 length: 12 amino acids. V lost 1 base and J 6 bases, leaving 5 bases between the germline ends. CDR1 is MGHRA and CDR2 is YSYEKL in the germline V gene. Here the CDR3 reads CASSQGPDTQYF. The CDR3 nucleotides are TGCGCCAGCAGCCAAGGTCCGGATACGCAGTATTTT.

The V call is TRBV9, the J call TRBJ1-4, with no clear D. Germline CDR1 reads SGDLS; CDR2 reads YYNGEE. The CDR3 totals 14 residues. Trimming took 0 bases from V and 8 from J, leaving 11 bases between them. The CDR3 DNA reads TGTGCCAGCAGCGTAGATCCGGGTTCGGAAAAACTGTTTTTT. Translating gives CASSVDPGSEKLFF.

The CDR3 sequence: CASSPRGSGRNTDTQYF. The CDR3 DNA is TGTGCCAGCAGCCCCCGTGGTAGCGGGAGAAACACAGATACGCAGTATTTT. This chain links TRBV9 with TRBJ2-3, with 9 nucleotides matching TRBD2. Germline-derived CDR1 and CDR2 are SGDLS and YYNGEE. This CDR3 has 17 amino acids. V shed 4 bases and J 2 bases; nucleotides not matched to a gene: 11.